This T cell receptor (beta chain) was sequenced in a study of Ad26.COV2.S vaccination and SARS-CoV-2 variants. TCRdb's table, derived via immunoSEQ multiplex PCR, lists solely in-frame clones and lacks some. This sample has approximately 400,000 clones, with 83% found just once. General study results and limits: Breadth measured for non-spike TCRs was similar across vaccine and placebo recipients.

Regarding treatment: around 19 received Ad26.COV2.S at low or high dose, single or two shots; 5 received placebo; per-sample allocation not given. Day 63 after the first vaccine or placebo injection was the time point for sampling. On this clone itself: Its cognate antigen is unknown.

The receptor was derived from a person between 18 and 59 years old who received the Ad26.COV2.S COVID-19 vaccine or a placebo. Sample: peripheral blood, taken in a trial of Ad26.COV2.S vaccine versus placebo.

CDR3 DNA: TGTGCCAGCAGCTTCCAGGGTAACTACGAGCAGTACTTC. Protein: CASSFQGNYEQYF. The chain recombines TRBV11-2 with TRBJ2-7, with a weak D call TRBD1 (5 bases). Germline-derived CDR1 and CDR2 are SGHAT and FQNNGV. The germline V and J ends were trimmed by 3 bases and 3 bases, with 9 bases remaining between them. The CDR3 loop spans 13 amino acids. Full variable domain (missing parts from reference TRBV11-2 and TRBJ2-7): EAGVAQSPRYKIIEKRQSVAFWCNPISGHATLYWYQQILGQGPKLLIQFQNNGVVDDSQLPKDRFSAERLKGVDSTLKIQPAKLEDSAVYLCASSFQGNYEQYFGPGTRLTVT.